This record concerns one T cell receptor beta chain sequence. What it recognizes is unknown. The source of the sample is a study of naive and memory T cell subsets. Whole-study results and caveats: Over 90% of naive TCR sequences appeared only once, unlike memory subsets. Diversity fell and Gini index rose from naive through CM, EM, EMRA. There was no ground truth to check naive and memory subset results.

The CDR3 sequence is 13 residues long. The germline V gene has CDR1 MGHDK and CDR2 SYGVNS. The V and J ends lost 4 bases and 6 bases respectively, with 10 bases between them. The beta constant-region primer was an equimolar mix of two oligonucleotides covering TRBC1 and TRBC2. TCRdb ran MiXCR on the UMI-ligation and nested PCR reads and lists one entry per CDR3 protein. The sample has 75,000 to 85,000 distinct CDR3 sequences, 13% seen once. This sequence originates from a human donor in good health. Sequencing used central memory CD4+ T cells from blood. V is TRBV25-1 and J is TRBJ2-4, with D perhaps matching TRBD1 or TRBD2 (5 bases each). CDR3 nucleotides: TGTGCCAGCAGTGTCACCGGGACAAACATTCAGTACTTC. The encoded protein is CASSVTGTNIQYF.